The 4 T cell receptor beta chains listed next were all sequenced from one sample in a study of CD8 T cells in Susac syndrome. An input of about 0.45 to 1 ug of RNA was subjected to reverse transcription using random hexamers. Using its own MiXCR run on the immunoSEQ multiplex PCR reads, TCRdb lists one record per CDR3 protein. The sample carries 200,000 to 250,000 distinct CDR3 sequences, about 94% recorded once. Sequencing was performed on CD4+ T cells from PBMCs. Receptors were obtained from a human donor with Susac syndrome.

The chain links TRBV29-1 to TRBJ1-5; D is perhaps TRBD1 (5 bases). V was shortened by 4 bases and J by 5 bases, with 18 bases between the two germline ends. The CDR3 has 15 residues. Germline-derived CDR1 and CDR2 are SQVTM and ANQGSEA. Here the CDR3 reads CSVAGREGPDQPQHF. The CDR3 nucleotides read TGCAGCGTTGCAGGGAGGGAGGGTCCAGATCAGCCCCAGCATTTT.

The genes are TRBV27 and TRBJ1-2, with no clear D. Trimming left V 2 bases short and J 0 bases short, with 13 bases between. In germline, CDR1 is MNHEY, CDR2 SMNVEV (reference sequence). CDR3 length: 16 residues. The CDR3 DNA follows: TGTGCCAGCAGTTTACGGGCAGGACCAGCTAACTATGGCTACACCTTC. This encodes CASSLRAGPANYGYTF.

The chain joins TRBV11-2 to TRBJ2-3, with a possible D match to TRBD1 (6 bases). Germline V gives CDR1 SGHAT, CDR2 FQNNGV. The CDR3 sequence is 15 residues long. V dropped 8 bases and J dropped 3 bases, with 18 bases sitting between them. Here the CDR3 reads CASRRGWGWTDTQYF. The CDR3 DNA sequence: TGTGCCAGCCGAAGGGGGTGGGGGTGGACAGATACGCAGTATTTT. Using reference TRBV11-2 and TRBJ2-3 for the parts outside the CDR3, the full variable domain is EAGVAQSPRYKIIEKRQSVAFWCNPISGHATLYWYQQILGQGPKLLIQFQNNGVVDDSQLPKDRFSAERLKGVDSTLKIQPAKLEDSAVYLCASRRGWGWTDTQYFGPGTRLTVL.

V and J are TRBV2 and TRBJ1-1; D uncertain. The V gene lost 10 bases and the J gene lost 1 base, with 19 bases spanning the gap. CDR1 SNHLY and CDR2 FYNNEI come from the germline V gene. The CDR3 extends over 15 amino acids. This CDR3 reads CATTPRGGGNTEAFF. The CDR3 region has the DNA TGTGCCACCACCCCCCGCGGAGGAGGGAACACTGAAGCTTTCTTT. The entire variable domain, with the rest obtained from reference TRBV2 and TRBJ1-1, is as follows: EPEVTQTPSHQVTQMGQEVILRCVPISNHLYFYWYRQILGQKVEFLVSFYNNEISEKSEIFDDQFSVERPDGSNFTLKIRSTKLEDSAMYFCATTPRGGGNTEAFFGQGTRLTVV.